This TCR beta chain was captured by sequencing in a study of T cell changes during pregnancy in multiple sclerosis. The CDR3 consists of 14 residues. Germline V gene lookup returns CDR1 SGHRS and CDR2 YFSETQ. Trimming took 4 bases from V and 2 from J; bases not matched to a gene: 5. Sequencing used immunoSEQ multiplex PCR; TCRdb keeps in-frame clones, though not all of them. The table records around 30,000 clones, approximately 90% of them present only once. The sequencing used CD4+ T cells from peripheral blood mononuclear cells, collected in the first trimester of pregnancy. The chain combines TRBV5-1 with TRBJ2-7; 8 nucleotides align to TRBD1. The TCR comes from a female donor with multiple sclerosis, enrolled in a pregnancy study. CDR3 sequence reads: CASSADREAYEQYF. CDR3 in DNA: TGCGCCAGCAGCGCGGACAGGGAGGCCTACGAGCAGTACTTC.